Below, 10 T cell receptor beta chains from the same sample are listed, as sequenced in a study of blood T cell repertoires in COVID-19. The method was immunoSEQ multiplex PCR; TCRdb's version includes in-frame clones alone and lacks a portion of them. Of hundreds of thousands of clones listed, 85% to 90% are singletons. The specimen was peripheral blood. The receptors come from a woman in her 40s who had recovered from COVID-19.

This clone was recorded once. The chain links TRBV6-4 to TRBJ2-3; TRBD2 matches 10 bases. The V segment lost 4 bases and the J segment 0 bases; nucleotides outside the gene matches: 4. This CDR3 spans 16 amino acids. Germline CDR1 is MRHNA and CDR2 is SNTAGT. CDR3 nucleotide sequence: TGTGCCAGCAGTGCCCTAGCGGGGGATAGCACAGATACGCAGTATTTT. It codes for CASSALAGDSTDTQYF.

The CDR3 spells CASIGQEGTEAFF. In DNA form, the CDR3 reads TGCGCCAGCATTGGACAAGAAGGGACTGAAGCTTTCTTT. J is TRBJ1-1 and V is TRBV5-1, with D possibly being TRBD1 (5 bases). The germline CDR1 and CDR2 sequences are SGHRS and YFSETQ. V lost 6 bases, J lost 5 bases, and 14 bases lay in between. The CDR3 runs 13 residues.

The rearrangement joins TRBV7-9 to TRBJ2-5; TRBD1 might be the D (6 bases). The CDR3 runs 15 residues. Deletions cut 7 bases from V and 5 bases from J, with 20 bases between. From germline, CDR1 is SEHNR and CDR2 FQNEAQ (reference sequence). In DNA, the CDR3 is TGTGCCAGCACCCTTCGGGTGGGGGCCGGGGAGACCCAGTACTTC. It yields the protein CASTLRVGAGETQYF.

The table lists this clone with a count of one. For the CDR3, the DNA is TGTGCCAGCAGCTTACCAAGGACAACTAACTCCTACGAGCAGTACTTC. As protein: CASSLPRTTNSYEQYF. This chain joins TRBV7-2 and TRBJ2-7; the D gene is possibly TRBD1 (5 bases). The V and J ends lost 2 bases and 0 bases respectively, with 14 bases between them. The CDR3 covers 16 residues. CDR1 and CDR2 (germline): SGHTA, FQGNSA.

The V call is TRBV18, the J call TRBJ2-1; 8 nucleotides match TRBD2. CDR3 size: 16 residues. The germline V gene encodes CDR1 KGHSH and CDR2 LQKENI. V shed 4 bases and J 2 bases; nucleotides not matched to a gene: 7. CDR3 in DNA: TGTGCCAGCTCACTCCGAACTAGCGGCCCCTACAATGAGCAGTTCTTC. Its translation: CASSLRTSGPYNEQFF.

This rearrangement joins TRBV10-3 to TRBJ1-1; 8 bases fit TRBD1. Trimming removed 6 bases from V and 4 bases from J; junction bases left unmatched: 7. In germline, CDR1 is ENHRY, CDR2 SYGVKD. The CDR3 is made up of 14 amino acids. The CDR3 loop reads CAIRELQGATEAFF. CDR3 nucleotide sequence: TGTGCCATCAGGGAGCTTCAGGGGGCCACTGAAGCTTTCTTT.

The chain couples TRBV6-5 to TRBJ2-3; 7 nucleotides agree with TRBD1. After removal of 11 bases from V and 7 bases from J, the junction contained 12 bases not matched to a gene. This CDR3 contains 13 residues. Germline CDR1 MNHEY, CDR2 SVGAGI. In DNA form, the CDR3 reads TGTGCCGGCGGACAGGTTGCAGGAAATACGCAGTATTTT. This translates into CAGGQVAGNTQYF.

The V call is TRBV19, the J call TRBJ2-3; possible D gene TRBD2, 6 bases. V was clipped by 7 bases and J by 1 base, with 12 bases between them. The CDR3 length is 14 residues. In germline, CDR1 is LNHDA, CDR2 SQIVND (reference sequence). The chain's CDR3 is CASTRGVGTDTQYF. The CDR3 nucleotides are TGTGCCAGTACCCGCGGGGTAGGCACAGATACGCAGTATTTT. The full variable domain, completed using reference TRBV19 and TRBJ2-3, is DGGITQSPKYLFRKEGQNVTLSCEQNLNHDAMYWYRQDPGQGLRLIYYSQIVNDFQKGDIAEGYSVSREKKESFPLTVTSAQKNPTAFYLCASTRGVGTDTQYFGPGTRLTVL.

The chain links TRBV19 to TRBJ1-2, with D perhaps matching TRBD1 (5 bases). V shed 3 bases and J shed 5 bases, with 13 bases lying between them. Germline V lookup: CDR1 LNHDA, CDR2 SQIVND (reference sequence). This CDR3 region has 14 residues. The CDR3 is CASSILGQAYGYTF. In DNA, the CDR3 is TGTGCCAGTAGTATTTTGGGGCAGGCGTATGGCTACACCTTC.

This chain joins TRBV4-1 and TRBJ2-1; a possible D gene is TRBD1 (6 bases). V was trimmed by 4 bases and J by 9 bases, leaving 16 bases between them. The V gene's germline CDR1 is MGHRA and CDR2 YSYEKL. The length of the CDR3 is 14 residues. The CDR3 loop reads CASSLRGGWGEQFF. CDR3 nucleotides: TGCGCCAGCAGCCTTCGAGGGGGATGGGGTGAGCAGTTCTTC.